The next 18 T cell receptor beta chains were all read from a single sample in a study of regulatory T cells in long-lasting Graves disease. Described time point: newly diagnosed GD, antithyroid drugs for less than 3 months. From PBMCs, RNA was extracted and then used to make the TCR library. In building TCR beta libraries, iRepertoire HTBI primers were used together with Arm-PCR of CDR3 regions. In TCRdb, the multiplex PCR reads were re-called with MiXCR into one record per CDR3 protein. The sample consists of about 350,000 distinct CDR3 sequences, over 15% of them appearing once. Separately, the same data were catalogued under a study of T cells in Graves' hyperthyroidism and ophthalmopathy.

The source was peripheral blood mononuclear cells (PBMCs), collected at new diagnosis, from a patient treated with antithyroid drugs. The receptors originated from a man aged 35 to 55 with Graves disease.

Turning to this clonotype: A read error is the likely source, as a far larger clone sits one nucleotide away. V usage is TRBV11-2 and J usage is TRBJ1-1, with 7 bases identical to TRBD1. The germline V gene has CDR1 SGHAT and CDR2 FQNNGV. The length of the CDR3 is 15 residues. The CDR3 bases are TGTGCCAGCAGCCTTACCGACAGGGTGAACACTGAAGCTCTCTTT. This translates into CASSLTDRVNTEALF.

Regarding this clonotype: Possible read error: a much larger clone is one base away. The chain recombines TRBV6-2 or TRBV6-3 with TRBJ1-5; no clear D gene. The CDR3 consists of 15 residues. Germline V gene lookup returns CDR1 MNHEY and CDR2 SVGEGT. Trimming stripped 7 bases from V and 1 base from J, with 14 bases between. Written as DNA, the CDR3 is TGTGCCAGCAATCTTCATCGGGAAAGCAATCAGCCCCAGCATTTT. It translates to CASNLHRESNQPQHF.

In its sample, this clonotype was seen a few times. V is TRBV12-3 or TRBV12-4 and J is TRBJ1-6, with a tentative D call TRBD1 (5 bases). Trimming stripped 6 bases from V and 8 bases from J, with 14 bases between. The CDR3 has 14 residues. The CDR3 DNA follows: TGTGCCAGCAGCCCCCAGGGACGGGATTCACCCCTCCACTTT. Translating it yields CASSPQGRDSPLHF.

This clonotype was seen ten or more times. V usage is TRBV27 and J usage is TRBJ2-7, with 9 bases matching TRBD1. V dropped 4 bases and J dropped 4; count of bases not matched to a gene: 8. There are 15 residues in the CDR3. The germline gives CDR1 MNHEY, CDR2 SMNVEV (reference sequence). The CDR3 nucleotides read TGTGCCAGCAGTTCCTGGGGGACAGGGATTTACGAGCAGTACTTC. This encodes CASSSWGTGIYEQYF.

V gene TRBV6-2 or TRBV6-3 combines with J gene TRBJ1-1, with D hard to call. CDR3 length equals 11 residues. Germline CDR1 MNHEY, CDR2 SVGEGT. The CDR3 here is CYTAKNTEAFF. CDR3 sequence (DNA): TGTTATACAGCCAAGAACACTGAAGCTTTCTTT.

This clonotype has a count of ten or more. The rearrangement links TRBV2 to TRBJ2-3; D perhaps matches TRBD1 (6 bases). Trimming cost V 4 bases and J 0 bases, with 11 bases left between them. Germline V gene data show CDR1 as SNHLY and CDR2 as FYNNEI. The CDR3 contains 15 residues. The CDR3 DNA reads TGTGCCAGCAGTGGACAGGAGTTTAGCACAGATACGCAGTATTTT. It specifies CASSGQEFSTDTQYF.

Many counts were recorded for this clonotype. The chain has TRBV2 and TRBJ1-1; 8 bases line up with TRBD1. The CDR3 loop spans 16 amino acids. Unmatched junction bases numbered 10, after V lost 6 bases and J lost 1 base. Looked up from germline, CDR1 is SNHLY and CDR2 is FYNNEI. CDR3 loop: CASRPGQGGWNTEAFF. The DNA of the CDR3 is TGTGCCAGCAGACCCGGACAGGGAGGATGGAACACTGAAGCTTTCTTT.

In its sample, this clonotype was seen many times. The V gene is TRBV2, the J gene TRBJ2-3; tentatively, D is TRBD1 (6 bases). Germline V gene data show CDR1 as SNHLY and CDR2 as FYNNEI. The V gene lost 6 bases and the J gene lost 6 bases, with 10 bases spanning the gap. The CDR3 covers 12 residues. CDR3 protein: CASRDRSDTQYF. In DNA, the CDR3 is TGTGCCAGCAGAGACAGGTCGGATACGCAGTATTTT.

This clonotype has ten or more counts. The V gene is TRBV2, the J gene TRBJ2-1; D is undetermined. The length of the CDR3 is 14 residues. The V and J ends lost 1 base and 2 bases respectively, with 6 bases between them. Germline V gene sequence: CDR1 SNHLY, CDR2 FYNNEI. CDR3 nucleotide sequence: TGTGCCAGCAGTGAAGAAAGAGCCTACAATGAGCAGTTCTTC. Amino acid sequence: CASSEERAYNEQFF.

This clonotype has more than one count but fewer than ten. V usage is TRBV18 and J usage is TRBJ2-3; the D gene is possibly TRBD1 (6 bases). From germline, CDR1 is KGHSH and CDR2 LQKENI. Trimming stripped 3 bases from V and 1 base from J, with 11 bases between. The CDR3 loop spans 15 amino acids. The chain's CDR3 is CASSPLGQRTDTQYF. The CDR3 DNA follows: TGTGCCAGCTCACCCCTTGGACAGCGCACAGATACGCAGTATTTT.

The chain joins TRBV12-3 or TRBV12-4 to TRBJ1-5, with D possibly being TRBD1 (6 bases). The CDR3 has 15 amino acids. Trimming removed 1 base from V and 7 bases from J, with 14 bases in between. CDR3 DNA: TGTGCCAGCAGTTTAGGACAGGCAAGCGGACAGCCCCAGCATTTT. Translated, it gives CASSLGQASGQPQHF.

Many counts were recorded for this clonotype. The V and J genes are TRBV19 and TRBJ2-1; D gene uncertain. CDR3 size: 13 residues. Trimming took off 4 bases at V and 6 bases at J, with 10 bases between the two ends. The germline gives CDR1 LNHDA, CDR2 SQIVND (reference sequence). CDR3 sequence: CASSRPLRNEQFF. In DNA form, the CDR3 reads TGTGCCAGTAGTAGACCTCTCCGCAATGAGCAGTTCTTC.

This clonotype appeared a few times. The J gene is TRBJ2-7, the V gene TRBV20-1; D is unresolved. Trimming shortened V by 1 base and J by 4 bases, and 8 bases separated the two germline ends. This CDR3 comprises 12 residues. Germline V gene sequence: CDR1 DFQATT, CDR2 SNEGSKA (reference sequence). The CDR3 is CSARGVSYEQYF. The CDR3 DNA is TGCAGTGCTAGAGGAGTATCGTACGAGCAGTACTTC.

In its sample, this clonotype was seen a few times. The rearrangement uses TRBV20-1 and TRBJ1-5; D gene uncertain. Germline CDR1 DFQATT, CDR2 SNEGSKA (reference sequence). The CDR3 is 14 amino acids. Trimming stripped 0 bases from V and 7 bases from J, with 13 bases between. The CDR3 here is CSARDPQAGQPQHF. CDR3 DNA sequence: TGCAGTGCTAGAGATCCCCAGGCTGGACAGCCCCAGCATTTT.

In its sample, this clonotype was seen many times. V gene TRBV5-1 combines with J gene TRBJ2-3, with TRBD1 identical over 9 bases. This CDR3 region has 14 residues. Germline CDR1 reads SGHRS; CDR2 reads YFSETQ. After removal of 5 bases from V and 4 bases from J, the junction contained 5 bases not matched to a gene. DNA of the CDR3: TGCGCCAGCAGACAGGGGGCTGAGGCAGATACGCAGTATTTT. It encodes CASRQGAEADTQYF.

This clonotype was found a few times. The chain employs TRBV18 and TRBJ1-2; D unresolved. V shed 2 bases and J shed 3 bases, with 13 bases lying between them. Germline CDR1 and CDR2: KGHSH and LQKENI. This CDR3 contains 15 residues. The CDR3 reads CASSPAPHSDYGYTF. Written as DNA, the CDR3 is TGTGCCAGCTCACCAGCCCCCCATTCAGACTATGGCTACACCTTC. Using reference TRBV18 and TRBJ1-2 for the parts outside the CDR3, the full variable domain is NAGVMQNPRHLVRRRGQEARLRCSPMKGHSHVYWYRQLPEEGLKFMVYLQKENIIDESGMPKERFSAEFPKEGPSILRIQQVVRGDSAAYFCASSPAPHSDYGYTFGSGTRLTVV.

A remark on this clonotype: A much larger clone differs by one base, so this may be a read error. Here the CDR3 reads CASSDRVYGYTF. In nucleotides, the CDR3 is TGTGCCAGTTCGGACAGGGTCTATGGCTACACCTTC. V gene TRBV2 combines with J gene TRBJ1-2, with 8 bases identical to TRBD1. Germline loops: CDR1 SNHLY, CDR2 FYNNEI. V dropped 9 bases and J dropped 4; count of bases not matched to a gene: 4. CDR3 length: 12 residues.

This clonotype was detected a few times. A single base separates this from a much larger clone, so it may be a read error. The rearrangement joins TRBV14 to TRBJ1-2; no definite D call. The germline V gene has CDR1 SGHDN and CDR2 FVKESK. The CDR3 is 13 residues long. Here the CDR3 DNA reads TGTGCCAACAGCCAAGACACTAACTATGGCTACACCTTC. Amino acid sequence: CANSQDTNYGYTF.